This TCR beta chain originates from a study of sequential checkpoint blockade in melanoma. Background on the study: Arm A got nivolumab then ipilimumab; arm B the reverse, 1:1.

Clones were read by immunoSEQ multiplex PCR, and TCRdb kept only the in-frame ones, dropping some. The table has around 21,000 clones, 80% to 90% seen once. V shed 10 bases, J shed 0 bases, and the junction held 10 bases outside the gene matches. Germline-derived CDR1 and CDR2 are LNHDA and SQIVND (reference sequence). There are 16 residues in the CDR3. Noted treatment: randomized to nivolumab then ipilimumab (arm A) or the reverse (arm B). The sequence derives from a human donor with melanoma. The sequenced sample was CD8+ T cells sorted from blood (inferred from file names), obtained from a patient given nivolumab and ipilimumab in sequence. The chain recombines TRBV19 with TRBJ1-4; 8 bases line up with TRBD1. The CDR3 sequence: CAKGRDRYATNEKLFF. Written as DNA, the CDR3 is TGTGCCAAGGGCCGGGACAGGTACGCAACTAATGAAAAACTGTTTTTT.